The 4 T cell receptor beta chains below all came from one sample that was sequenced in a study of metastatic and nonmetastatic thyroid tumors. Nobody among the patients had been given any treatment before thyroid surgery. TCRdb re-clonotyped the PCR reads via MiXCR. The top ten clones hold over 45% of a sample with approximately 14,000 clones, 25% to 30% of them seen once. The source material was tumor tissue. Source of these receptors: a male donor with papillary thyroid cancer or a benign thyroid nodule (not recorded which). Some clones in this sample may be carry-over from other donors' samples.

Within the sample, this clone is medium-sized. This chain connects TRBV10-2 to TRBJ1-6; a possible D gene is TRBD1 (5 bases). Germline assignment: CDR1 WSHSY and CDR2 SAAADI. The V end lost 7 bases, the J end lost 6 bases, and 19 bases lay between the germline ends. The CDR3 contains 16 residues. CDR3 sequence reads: CASTLLGTGGNSPLHF. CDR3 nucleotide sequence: TGCGCCAGCACCCTCCTCGGGACGGGAGGTAATTCACCCCTCCACTTT.

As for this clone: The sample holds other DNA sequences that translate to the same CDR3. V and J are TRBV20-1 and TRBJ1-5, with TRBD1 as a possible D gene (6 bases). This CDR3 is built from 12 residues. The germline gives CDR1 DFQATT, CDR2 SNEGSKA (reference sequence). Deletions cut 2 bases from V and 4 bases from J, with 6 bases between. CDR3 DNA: TGCAGTGCTAGACAGGGGAATCAGCCCCAGCATTTT. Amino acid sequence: CSARQGNQPQHF.

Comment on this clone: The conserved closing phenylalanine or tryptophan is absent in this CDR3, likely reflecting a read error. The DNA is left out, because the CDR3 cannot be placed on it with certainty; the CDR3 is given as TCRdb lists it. The CDR3: CSAPQGDTEALV. V usage is TRBV20-1 and J usage is TRBJ1-1; the table's D call of TRBD1 was not tested on the DNA. Germline assignment: CDR1 DFQATT and CDR2 SNEGSKA (reference sequence). The CDR3 spans 12 residues, counting both ends.

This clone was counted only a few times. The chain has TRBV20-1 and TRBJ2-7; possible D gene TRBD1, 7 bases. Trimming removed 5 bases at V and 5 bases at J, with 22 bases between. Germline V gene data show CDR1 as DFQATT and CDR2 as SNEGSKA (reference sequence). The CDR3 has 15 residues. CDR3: CSASQGGLREDEQYF. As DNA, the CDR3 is TGCAGTGCTTCCCAGGGGGGCCTAAGAGAGGACGAGCAGTACTTC.